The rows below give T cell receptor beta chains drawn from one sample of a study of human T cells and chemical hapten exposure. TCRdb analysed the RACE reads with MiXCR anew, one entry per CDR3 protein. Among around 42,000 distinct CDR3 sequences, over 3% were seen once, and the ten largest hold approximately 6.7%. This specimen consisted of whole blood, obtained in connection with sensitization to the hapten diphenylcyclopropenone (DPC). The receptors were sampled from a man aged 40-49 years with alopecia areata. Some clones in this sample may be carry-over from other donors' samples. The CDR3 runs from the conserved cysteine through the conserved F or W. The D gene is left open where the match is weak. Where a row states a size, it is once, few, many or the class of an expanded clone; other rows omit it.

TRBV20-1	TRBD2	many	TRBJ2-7	CSARPQGTSGSQSYEQYF	TGCAGTGCTAGACCACAAGGGACTAGCGGGAGCCAGTCCTACGAGCAGTACTTC
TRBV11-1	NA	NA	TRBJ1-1	CASSFRIEVEAFF	TGTGCCAGCAGCTTCAGAATTGAAGTTGAAGCTTTCTTT
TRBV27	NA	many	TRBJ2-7	CASSLGHSYEQYF	TGTGCCAGCAGTTTAGGTCACTCCTACGAGCAGTACTTC
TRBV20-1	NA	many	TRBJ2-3	CSAIPPAVVTDTQYF	TGCAGTGCTATCCCCCCGGCTGTAGTCACGGATACGCAGTATTTT
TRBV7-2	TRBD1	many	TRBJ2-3	CASSLGQLPTDTQYF	TGTGCCAGCAGCTTGGGACAGCTCCCCACAGATACGCAGTATTTT
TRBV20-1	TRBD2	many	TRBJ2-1	CSAKVAGVGNEQFF	TGCAGTGCTAAAGTAGCGGGAGTGGGGAATGAGCAGTTCTTC
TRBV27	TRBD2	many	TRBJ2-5	CASQPTSGRSGQETQYF	TGTGCCAGCCAACCGACTAGCGGGAGGTCGGGCCAAGAGACCCAGTACTTC
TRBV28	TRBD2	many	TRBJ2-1	CASSSLAGSYNEQFF	TGTGCCAGCAGCTCACTAGCGGGCTCCTACAATGAGCAGTTCTTC
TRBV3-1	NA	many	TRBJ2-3	CASSHHGRGTDTQYF	TGTGCCAGCAGCCATCACGGGAGAGGGACAGATACGCAGTATTTT
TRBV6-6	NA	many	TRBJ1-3	CASSYGVPPNTIYF	TGTGCCAGCAGTTATGGTGTCCCGCCAAACACCATATATTTT
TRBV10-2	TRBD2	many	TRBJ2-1	CASSGGGTSGVDEQFF	TGCGCCAGCAGTGGGGGGGGGACTAGCGGGGTCGATGAGCAGTTCTTC
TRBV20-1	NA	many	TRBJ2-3	CSARDRDSGTRTQYF	TGCAGTGCTAGAGATCGAGATAGCGGAACACGTACGCAGTATTTT
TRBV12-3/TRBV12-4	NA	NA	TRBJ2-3	CASSLWRTGTDTQYF	TGTGCCAGCAGTTTGTGGCGGACCGGCACAGATACGCAGTATTTT
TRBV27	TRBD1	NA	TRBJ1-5	CASSSMTGRGQPQHF	TGTGCCAGCAGTTCTATGACAGGGAGGGGTCAGCCCCAGCATTTT
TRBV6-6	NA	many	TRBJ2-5	CASSYSRVAEETQYF	TGTGCCAGCAGTTACTCGAGGGTAGCGGAGGAGACCCAGTACTTC
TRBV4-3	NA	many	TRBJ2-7	CASSQELTDSYEQYF	TGCGCCAGCAGCCAAGAACTGACAGACTCCTACGAGCAGTACTTC
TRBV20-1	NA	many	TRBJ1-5	CSARPPGGGGGNQPQHF	TGCAGTGCTAGGCCTCCCGGCGGTGGGGGCGGAAATCAGCCCCAGCATTTT
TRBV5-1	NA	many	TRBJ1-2	CASSLGPTTNYGYTF	TGCGCCAGCAGCTTGGGGCCGACAACTAACTATGGCTACACCTTC
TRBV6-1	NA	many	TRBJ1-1	CASSEATGLRGEAFF	TGTGCCAGCAGTGAAGCAACAGGGTTAAGGGGTGAAGCTTTCTTT
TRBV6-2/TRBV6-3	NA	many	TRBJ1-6	CASTRTESGNSPLHF	TGTGCCAGCACGAGGACAGAGTCCGGTAATTCACCCCTCCACTTT
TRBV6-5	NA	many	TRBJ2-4	CASSYSSGKNIQYF	TGTGCCAGCAGTTACTCGAGCGGCAAAAACATTCAGTACTTC
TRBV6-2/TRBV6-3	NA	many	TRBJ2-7	CASSYPRTEISYEQYF	TGTGCCAGCAGTTATCCAAGGACAGAAATATCCTACGAGCAGTACTTC
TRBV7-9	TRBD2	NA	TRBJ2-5	CASRPNGGDQYF	TGTGCCAGCAGACCCAACGGGGGGGACCAGTACTTC
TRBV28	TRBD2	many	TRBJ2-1	CASSPLAGGYEQFF	TGTGCCAGCAGTCCTCTAGCGGGAGGATATGAGCAGTTCTTC
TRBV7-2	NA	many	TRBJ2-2	CASSLLRQDTGELFF	TGTGCCAGCAGCTTATTACGACAGGACACCGGGGAGCTGTTTTTT
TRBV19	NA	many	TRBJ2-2	CASRGVNTGELFF	TGTGCCAGTAGAGGCGTCAACACCGGGGAGCTGTTTTTT
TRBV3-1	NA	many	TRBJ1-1	CASRPVRGGAFF	TGTGCCAGCAGACCCGTTCGGGGGGGGGCTTTCTTT
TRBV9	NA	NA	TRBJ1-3	CASSVRDFDRYSGNTIYF	TGTGCCAGCAGCGTAAGAGATTTCGATCGCTACTCTGGAAACACCATATATTTT
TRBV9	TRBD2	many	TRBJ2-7	CASSQGTSGKYEQYF	TGTGCCAGCAGCCAGGGGACTAGCGGGAAGTACGAGCAGTACTTC
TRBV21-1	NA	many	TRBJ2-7	CASSTEGGRNFEQYF	TGTGCCAGCAGCACGGAGGGCGGGAGGAACTTCGAGCAGTACTTC
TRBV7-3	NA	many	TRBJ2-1	CASSSQGNNEQFF	TGTGCCAGCAGCTCTCAGGGGAACAATGAGCAGTTCTTC
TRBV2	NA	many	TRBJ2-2	CASSELQGGTGELFF	TGTGCCAGCAGTGAATTACAGGGCGGGACCGGGGAGCTGTTTTTT
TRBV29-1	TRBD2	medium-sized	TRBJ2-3	CSVGKRETGTDTQYF	TGCAGCGTTGGAAAGCGGGAAACGGGTACAGATACGCAGTATTTT
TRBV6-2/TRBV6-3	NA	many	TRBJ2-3	CASSYSASSGTHTRGTQYF	TGTGCCAGCAGTTACTCGGCATCCTCCGGGACACACACCCGGGGTACGCAGTATTTT
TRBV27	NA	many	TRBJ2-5	CASAEGQEETQYF	TGTGCCAGCGCCGAGGGACAAGAAGAGACCCAGTACTTC
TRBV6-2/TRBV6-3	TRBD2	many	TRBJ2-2	CASSPQRGNTGELFF	TGTGCCAGCAGCCCCCAGCGGGGGAACACCGGGGAGCTGTTTTTT
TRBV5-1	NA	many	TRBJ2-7	CASSLAGTVNYEQYF	TGCGCCAGCAGCTTGGCGGGGACGGTTAACTACGAGCAGTACTTC
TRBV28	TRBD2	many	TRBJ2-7	CASSSRTRFNEQYF	TGTGCCAGCAGTTCACGGACTAGATTCAACGAGCAGTACTTC
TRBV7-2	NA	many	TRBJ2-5	CASSLKGGRETQYF	TGTGCCAGCAGCTTAAAGGGAGGTAGAGAGACCCAGTACTTC
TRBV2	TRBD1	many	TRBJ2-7	CASSGDSSYEQYF	TGTGCCAGCAGCGGGGACAGCTCCTACGAGCAGTACTTC
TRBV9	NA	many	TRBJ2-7	CASSEGQGRAYEQYF	TGTGCCAGCAGCGAGGGACAAGGGCGCGCCTACGAGCAGTACTTC
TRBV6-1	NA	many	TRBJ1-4	CASKVAANEKLFF	TGTGCCAGCAAAGTGGCGGCTAATGAAAAACTGTTTTTT
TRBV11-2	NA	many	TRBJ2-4	CASSLGLGAGRAKNIQYF	TGTGCCAGCAGCTTGGGGCTGGGGGCGGGGAGAGCCAAAAACATTCAGTACTTC
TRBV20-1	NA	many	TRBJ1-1	CSAREGRIAEAFF	TGCAGTGCTAGAGAAGGCAGGATAGCCGAAGCTTTCTTT
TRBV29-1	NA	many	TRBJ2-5	CSVEEGAETQYF	TGCAGCGTTGAGGAGGGGGCAGAGACCCAGTACTTC
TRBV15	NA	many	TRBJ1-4	CATSSLWGRDEKLFF	TGTGCCACCAGCAGTCTGTGGGGTCGGGATGAAAAACTGTTTTTT